This T cell receptor (beta chain) is from a study of molecular identifiers for immune sequencing clone quantification. MiXCR, run by TCRdb on the PCR reads, gives a single entry per CDR3 protein. Among about 500,000 distinct CDR3 sequences listed, approximately 25% were seen once. Sorting defined naive CD8 T cells as CD8+CD4-CCR7+CD45RA+. The CDR3 sequence is 13 residues long. The germline V gene encodes CDR1 LNHDA and CDR2 SQIVND (reference sequence). Trimming stripped 9 bases from V and 7 bases from J, with 16 bases between. V gene TRBV19 combines with J gene TRBJ2-1; D possibly corresponds to TRBD2 (6 bases). The TCR comes from a human donor in good health. Some libraries in this study had Jurkat cell RNA spiked in. The source material was naive CD8+ T cells from blood, with Jurkat cell RNA spiked in. Noted subset: FACS-sorted CD8+CD4-CCR7+CD45RA+ naive T cells. This CDR3 reads CASSTTRSNEQFF. The CDR3, as DNA: TGTGCCAGCTCAACGACTAGGTCTAATGAGCAGTTCTTC.